This T cell receptor (beta chain) derives from a study of blood T cell repertoires in COVID-19. Overall study: Researchers got acute and convalescent COVID-19 samples from the United States, Italy and Spain.

Germline V lookup: CDR1 MNHEY, CDR2 SVGAGI. V trimming: 2 bases; J trimming: 4 bases; junction bases outside the gene matches: 7. The length of the CDR3 is 16 residues. In the authors' methods: It was from reference gene primer amplification that nucleated cell counts were estimated. Measured with immunoSEQ multiplex PCR; TCRdb has only the in-frame clones, and not every one. Clonal size and the V and J genes are those of that table, whereas D and trimming came from the DNA. The sample lists about 36,000 clones; just over 90% were seen once. The rearrangement links TRBV6-5 to TRBJ1-3; 8 positions agree with TRBD1. Input material: peripheral blood. The TCR sequence derives from a human donor in a cohort sampled during active COVID-19. The chain's CDR3 is CASSYGDRRYGNTIYF. The CDR3 DNA follows: TGTGCCAGCAGTTACGGGGACAGGCGGTACGGAAACACCATATATTTT.